A selection of T cell receptor beta chains follows, all from one sample in a study. Each CDR3 protein gets one entry after TCRdb re-called the 5' RACE reads with MiXCR. The repertoire has about 40,000 distinct CDR3 sequences, under 20% of them found once; the top ten carry 2.5% to 3.5%. The sequencing sample was made of naive CD4+ T cells sorted from a lymph node. Receptors originate from a female donor with breast cancer. Each CDR3 is given with its conserved first and last residue. A D gene is named only where the DNA matches it firmly. Only part of the rows carry a size: once, few, many, or a class if the clone is expanded.

V: TRBV24-1; size: .; length: 13; D: .; J: TRBJ1-5; CDR3: CATSGSGYQPQHF; DNA: TGTGCCACCAGTGGATCGGGTTATCAGCCCCAGCATTTT
V: TRBV19; size: .; length: 12; D: .; J: TRBJ1-5; CDR3: CASSIGNQPQHF; DNA: TGTGCCAGTAGTATAGGGAATCAGCCCCAGCATTTT
V: TRBV3-1; size: few; length: 14; D: .; J: TRBJ2-2; CDR3: CASTPVANTGELFF; DNA: TGTGCCAGCACTCCCGTAGCGAACACCGGGGAGCTGTTTTTT
V: TRBV6-6; size: .; length: 13; D: .; J: TRBJ2-7; CDR3: CASRGAASYEQYF; DNA: TGTGCCAGCAGGGGGGCGGCCTCCTACGAGCAGTACTTC
V: TRBV5-5; size: .; length: 15; D: .; J: TRBJ2-3; CDR3: CASSGLGWGMDTRYF; DNA: TGTGCCAGCAGCGGATTGGGTTGGGGGATGGATACGCGGTATTTT
V: TRBV29-1; size: .; length: 12; D: TRBD2; J: TRBJ2-7; CDR3: CSVVSGSKEQYF; DNA: TGCAGCGTTGTCAGCGGGAGTAAAGAGCAGTACTTC
V: TRBV20-1; size: many; length: 13; D: .; J: TRBJ1-1; CDR3: CSAKADSHTEAFF; DNA: TGCAGTGCTAAGGCCGATAGCCACACTGAAGCTTTCTTT
V: TRBV7-7; size: many; length: 15; D: .; J: TRBJ2-1; CDR3: CASSPVAGILDEQFF; DNA: TGTGCTAGCAGCCCTGTGGCAGGTATTTTGGATGAGCAGTTCTTC
V: TRBV7-2; size: medium-sized; length: 15; D: .; J: TRBJ2-1; CDR3: CASSLDSGRASEQFF; DNA: TGTGCCAGCAGCTTAGACAGCGGGCGCGCCTCGGAGCAGTTCTTC
V: TRBV6-1; size: few; length: 16; D: .; J: TRBJ2-3; CDR3: CASGHDRSRPTDTQYF; DNA: TGTGCCAGCGGACACGACAGGTCAAGGCCCACAGATACGCAGTATTTT
V: TRBV2; size: many; length: 11; D: TRBD1; J: TRBJ1-5; CDR3: CASRRTGDQHF; DNA: TGTGCCAGCAGGCGGACAGGAGATCAGCATTTT
V: TRBV7-2; size: .; length: 15; D: .; J: TRBJ1-1; CDR3: CASSPRLGKRSEACF; DNA: TGTGCCAGCAGCCCGAGATTGGGTAAGAGATCTGAAGCTTGCTTT
V: TRBV24-1; size: few; length: 15; D: .; J: TRBJ1-2; CDR3: CATSDPATGDYGYTF; DNA: TGTGCCACCAGTGATCCTGCGACAGGAGATTATGGCTACACCTTC
V: TRBV20-1; size: .; length: 14; D: TRBD2; J: TRBJ2-5; CDR3: CSARDPAGGETQYF; DNA: TGCAGTGCTAGAGATCCAGCGGGAGGAGAGACCCAGTACTTC
V: TRBV7-9; size: few; length: 15; D: TRBD2; J: TRBJ2-5; CDR3: CASSGALAGGETQYF; DNA: TGTGCCAGCAGCGGGGCACTAGCGGGAGGTGAGACCCAGTACTTC
V: TRBV20-1; size: .; length: 17; D: .; J: TRBJ2-1; CDR3: CSARDGGGLSINNEQFF; DNA: TGCAGTGCTAGAGATGGGGGAGGACTTTCTATCAACAATGAGCAGTTCTTC